The 4 T cell receptor beta chains below were found in one sample sequenced in a study of Graves' ophthalmopathy and Graves' hyperthyroidism. Amplified TCR beta CDR3 regions were obtained using RNA transcripts as template. Scientists carried out first-round RT-PCR using HTBI primers and then a second-round multiplex PCR. TCRdb itself ran the multiplex PCR reads through MiXCR, one entry per CDR3 protein. This sample has under 800,000 distinct CDR3 sequences; 22% occur once, and the top ten carry around 6.5%. Specimen: peripheral blood. Receptors were obtained from a woman aged 18 to 35 with stable Graves' hyperthyroidism. Some clones in this sample may be carry-over from other donors' samples.

This sequence joins TRBV20-1 and TRBJ1-2, with D maybe TRBD1 (5 bases). The CDR3 consists of 13 residues. Germline V lookup: CDR1 DFQATT, CDR2 SNEGSKA (reference sequence). V shed 1 base and J shed 3 bases, with 9 bases lying between them. The CDR3 nucleotides are TGCAGTGCTAGAGGCAGGGAGGACTATGGCTACACCTTC. This gives the protein CSARGREDYGYTF.

This clonotype has more than one count but fewer than ten. The genes are TRBV4-1 and TRBJ2-7, with 11 bases fitting TRBD2. V shed 4 bases and J 7 bases; nucleotides not matched to a gene: 12. This CDR3 contains 16 residues. Germline values: CDR1 MGHRA, CDR2 YSYEKL. CDR3 DNA sequence: TGCGCCAGCAGCCGAGCCGGACTAGCGGGCACAAGGGAGCAGTACTTC. Its protein is CASSRAGLAGTREQYF.

This clonotype was found many times. The CDR3 region has the DNA TGTGCTAGTGGTTTGGGACGGGACGGAAGGCGGGAGACCCAGTACTTC. This codes for CASGLGRDGRRETQYF. The chain recombines TRBV12-5 with TRBJ2-5; perhaps D is TRBD1 or TRBD2 (5 bases each). The CDR3 runs to 16 residues. Germline values: CDR1 LGHNT, CDR2 FRNRAP. V lost 1 base and J lost 5, with 17 bases in between.

This clonotype has at least ten counts. The chain has TRBV5-1 and TRBJ2-5; D is unclear. Germline CDR1 SGHRS, CDR2 YFSETQ. Deletions cut 1 base from V and 5 bases from J, with 15 bases between. The CDR3 contains 15 residues. The DNA of the CDR3 is TGCGCCAGCAGCTTGTATACCCCGAAAGGGGAGACCCAGTACTTC. It yields the protein CASSLYTPKGETQYF.